What follows are 2 T cell receptor beta chains derived from one specimen sequenced in a study of naive and memory T cell subsets. Two oligonucleotides, mixed equimolar, formed the beta constant-region primer covering TRBC1 and TRBC2. One entry per CDR3 protein results from TCRdb running MiXCR on the UMI-ligation and nested PCR reads. In the table there are some 100,000 distinct CDR3 sequences, 7% of which are singletons. The sample was central memory CD4+ T cells from blood. These receptors originate from a human donor in good health.

V is TRBV18 and J is TRBJ1-1; D is undetermined. Trimming stripped 1 base from V and 5 bases from J, with 11 bases between. Germline assignment: CDR1 KGHSH and CDR2 LQKENI. The CDR3 runs 14 residues. CDR3 residues: CASSPRESPTEAFF. CDR3 DNA sequence: TGTGCCAGCTCACCACGGGAGAGCCCGACTGAAGCTTTCTTT.

The genes are TRBV6-2 or TRBV6-3 and TRBJ2-1; perhaps TRBD2 as D (6 bases). The germline gives CDR1 MNHEY, CDR2 SVGEGT. The V and J ends lost 7 bases and 7 bases respectively, with 14 bases between them. The length of the CDR3 is 13 residues. CDR3 amino acids: CASNQGGRNEQFF. CDR3 DNA sequence: TGTGCCAGCAATCAAGGAGGGCGGAATGAGCAGTTCTTC.